This TCR beta chain derives from a study of blood T cell repertoires in COVID-19. Overall study context: Spain, Italy and the United States supplied samples that represented acute and convalescent COVID-19. In each case, the material was cDNA or gDNA derived from T cells, B-cell-depleted T cells, or PBMCs.

Original processing methods: The assay estimated nucleated cells by amplifying reference gene primers. The table came from immunoSEQ multiplex PCR; TCRdb's copy has only in-frame clones and leaves some out. From that table come the V and J calls and clone size; the DNA was used to work out D and trimming. Of tens of thousands of clones in the sample, roughly nine tenths were seen once. V was pared by 4 bases and J by 4 bases, with 10 bases between. CDR1 is LNHDA and CDR2 is SQIVND in the germline V gene (reference sequence). The CDR3 length is 14 residues. The sample was peripheral blood. This TCR was sampled from a man in his sixties with acute or convalescent COVID-19. This rearrangement joins TRBV19 to TRBJ2-2, with D possibly called TRBD1 or TRBD2 (5 bases each). In nucleotides, the CDR3 is TGTGCCAGTAGTAGAGAGGGGCGCACCGGGGAGCTGTTTTTT. Translating gives CASSREGRTGELFF. Full variable domain (outside the CDR3, taken from reference TRBV19 and TRBJ2-2): DGGITQSPKYLFRKEGQNVTLSCEQNLNHDAMYWYRQDPGQGLRLIYYSQIVNDFQKGDIAEGYSVSREKKESFPLTVTSAQKNPTAFYLCASSREGRTGELFFGEGSRLTVL.